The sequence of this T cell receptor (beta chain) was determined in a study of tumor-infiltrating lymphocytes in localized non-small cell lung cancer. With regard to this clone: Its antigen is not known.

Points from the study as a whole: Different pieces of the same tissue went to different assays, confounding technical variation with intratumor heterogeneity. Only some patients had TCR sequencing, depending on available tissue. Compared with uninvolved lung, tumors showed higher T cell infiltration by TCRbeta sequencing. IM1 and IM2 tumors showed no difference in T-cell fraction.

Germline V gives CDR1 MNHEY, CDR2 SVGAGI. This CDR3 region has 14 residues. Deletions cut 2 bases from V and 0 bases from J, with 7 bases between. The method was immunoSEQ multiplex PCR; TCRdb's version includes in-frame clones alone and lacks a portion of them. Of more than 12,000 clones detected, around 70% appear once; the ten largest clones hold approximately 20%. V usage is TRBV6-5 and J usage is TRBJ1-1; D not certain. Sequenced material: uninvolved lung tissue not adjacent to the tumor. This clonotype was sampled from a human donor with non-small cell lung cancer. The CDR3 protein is CASSYGQLNTEAFF. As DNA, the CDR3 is TGTGCCAGCAGTTACGGGCAGCTGAACACTGAAGCTTTCTTT.